This TCR beta chain was recorded in a study of blood T cell repertoires in COVID-19. Study-level background: T cells, B-cell-depleted T cells, or PBMCs supplied cDNA or gDNA.

In its sample, this clone was seen once. Libraries were prepared by immunoSEQ multiplex PCR; TCRdb keeps only in-frame clonotypes and omits some of them. Among approximately 70,000 clones, over 75% were seen once, and the ten largest hold around 7%. The CDR3 has 13 amino acids. The V end was cut by 8 bases, the J end by 7 bases, with 12 bases between. Germline V gene sequence: CDR1 SNHLY, CDR2 FYNNEI. Specimen: peripheral blood. This sequence originates from a man in his forties with COVID-19, enrolled during active disease. This chain connects TRBV2 to TRBJ1-6; D ambiguous. For the CDR3, the DNA is TGTGCCAGCGGCCGGGATTTCAATTCACCCCTCCACTTT. It yields the protein CASGRDFNSPLHF.